A selection of T cell receptor beta chains follows, all from one sample in a study of blood T cell repertoires in COVID-19. The protocol was immunoSEQ multiplex PCR, while the TCRdb copy is restricted to in-frame clones and leaves out a portion. The sample yields 150,000 to 200,000 clones, more than 85% seen once. What was sequenced was peripheral blood. The receptors derive from a woman of 80 years or more in a cohort sampled during active or convalescent COVID-19. The CDR3 runs from the conserved cysteine through the conserved F or W. Fields, in order: D gene, J gene, clone size, V gene, CDR3 protein, CDR3 DNA. D genes are given only for firm matches. Rows give clone size only sometimes, using once, few, many, or a class for an expanded clone.

d_gene: NA
j_gene: TRBJ1-2
abundance: few
v_gene: TRBV30
CDR3aa: CAWIPQGRGTGYGYTF
CDR3nt: TGTGCCTGGATTCCCCAGGGTAGGGGGACGGGTTATGGCTACACCTTC

d_gene: NA
j_gene: TRBJ2-3
abundance: NA
v_gene: TRBV7-6
CDR3aa: CASSSTLTITDTQYF
CDR3nt: TGTGCCAGCAGCTCCACCCTAACGATCACAGATACGCAGTATTTT

d_gene: NA
j_gene: TRBJ1-2
abundance: NA
v_gene: TRBV12-3/TRBV12-4
CDR3aa: CASSSSIYGYTF
CDR3nt: TGTGCCAGCAGTTCTTCTATCTATGGCTACACCTTC

d_gene: NA
j_gene: TRBJ1-1
abundance: NA
v_gene: TRBV5-1
CDR3aa: CASSHQGQNTEAFF
CDR3nt: TGCGCCAGCAGTCATCAGGGACAAAACACTGAAGCTTTCTTT

d_gene: TRBD1
j_gene: TRBJ2-7
abundance: NA
v_gene: TRBV18
CDR3aa: CASSPPDRGEQYF
CDR3nt: TGTGCCAGCTCACCACCTGACAGGGGCGAGCAGTACTTC

d_gene: NA
j_gene: TRBJ1-4
abundance: NA
v_gene: TRBV19
CDR3aa: CASSIGTGDHEKLFF
CDR3nt: TGTGCCAGTAGTATAGGGACGGGAGATCATGAAAAACTGTTTTTT

d_gene: NA
j_gene: TRBJ1-1
abundance: NA
v_gene: TRBV7-2
CDR3aa: CASRWAYTEAFF
CDR3nt: TGTGCCAGCAGATGGGCCTACACTGAAGCTTTCTTT

d_gene: NA
j_gene: TRBJ2-1
abundance: NA
v_gene: TRBV20-1
CDR3aa: CSASVAGGGVNEQFF
CDR3nt: TGCAGTGCTAGTGTAGCAGGGGGAGGTGTCAATGAGCAGTTCTTC

d_gene: NA
j_gene: TRBJ2-1
abundance: NA
v_gene: TRBV28
CDR3aa: CASSRPWRAAYNEQFF
CDR3nt: TGTGCCAGCAGCCGCCCCTGGCGGGCTGCCTACAATGAGCAGTTCTTC

d_gene: NA
j_gene: TRBJ2-5
abundance: NA
v_gene: TRBV3-1/TRBV3-2
CDR3aa: CASRKSRDQETQYF
CDR3nt: TGTGCCAGCCGCAAGTCCCGAGACCAAGAGACCCAGTACTTC

d_gene: NA
j_gene: TRBJ1-3
abundance: NA
v_gene: TRBV10-2
CDR3aa: CATQGRVGGNTIYF
CDR3nt: TGCGCCACCCAGGGAAGGGTGGGAGGAAACACCATATATTTT

d_gene: NA
j_gene: TRBJ1-5
abundance: once
v_gene: TRBV4-2
CDR3aa: CASSQDPDRSNQPQHF
CDR3nt: TGTGCCAGCAGCCAAGATCCCGACAGGTCTAATCAGCCCCAGCATTTT

d_gene: NA
j_gene: TRBJ2-1
abundance: NA
v_gene: TRBV18
CDR3aa: CASSFMTSLANEQFF
CDR3nt: TGTGCCAGCTCCTTTATGACTAGTTTAGCCAATGAGCAGTTCTTC

d_gene: NA
j_gene: TRBJ1-3
abundance: NA
v_gene: TRBV11-2
CDR3aa: CASSLGPGSFGNTIYF
CDR3nt: TGTGCCAGCAGCTTAGGACCAGGATCCTTTGGAAACACCATATATTTT

d_gene: NA
j_gene: TRBJ1-1
abundance: NA
v_gene: TRBV28
CDR3aa: CASSSIPSMRYTEAFF
CDR3nt: TGTGCCAGCAGCTCAATCCCCTCGATGAGGTACACTGAAGCTTTCTTT

d_gene: NA
j_gene: TRBJ1-5
abundance: NA
v_gene: TRBV7-9
CDR3aa: CASSSIQSNQPQHF
CDR3nt: TGTGCCAGCAGCTCTATACAGAGCAATCAGCCCCAGCATTTT

d_gene: TRBD1
j_gene: TRBJ1-2
abundance: NA
v_gene: TRBV4-1
CDR3aa: CASSERRQGAGGYTF
CDR3nt: TGCGCCAGCAGCGAAAGGAGGCAGGGGGCCGGTGGCTACACCTTC

d_gene: NA
j_gene: TRBJ1-1
abundance: few
v_gene: TRBV4-2
CDR3aa: CASSHTYTEAFF
CDR3nt: TGTGCCAGCAGCCACACATACACTGAAGCTTTCTTT

d_gene: TRBD1
j_gene: TRBJ2-3
abundance: NA
v_gene: TRBV5-6
CDR3aa: CASSLAGTGSDTQYF
CDR3nt: TGTGCCAGCAGCTTGGCCGGGACAGGGTCAGATACGCAGTATTTT

d_gene: TRBD1
j_gene: TRBJ1-1
abundance: NA
v_gene: TRBV7-2
CDR3aa: CASSSRGHGTEAFF
CDR3nt: TGTGCCAGCAGCTCCAGGGGGCATGGGACTGAAGCTTTCTTT

d_gene: NA
j_gene: TRBJ2-3
abundance: NA
v_gene: TRBV24-1
CDR3aa: CATSDSSTDTQYF
CDR3nt: TGTGCCACCAGTGATTCTAGCACAGATACGCAGTATTTT

d_gene: NA
j_gene: TRBJ1-4
abundance: NA
v_gene: TRBV2
CDR3aa: CASSVPIDRGGRNEKLFF
CDR3nt: TGTGCCAGCAGTGTCCCCATAGACAGAGGCGGCAGGAATGAAAAACTGTTTTTT

d_gene: TRBD1
j_gene: TRBJ1-2
abundance: NA
v_gene: TRBV10-3
CDR3aa: CAISGTGEYGYTF
CDR3nt: TGTGCCATCAGTGGGACAGGGGAATATGGCTACACCTTC

d_gene: TRBD1
j_gene: TRBJ1-2
abundance: NA
v_gene: TRBV28
CDR3aa: CASSLNDRGRGYTF
CDR3nt: TGTGCCAGCAGCCTTAACGACAGGGGGCGAGGCTACACCTTC

d_gene: NA
j_gene: TRBJ1-2
abundance: NA
v_gene: TRBV7-2
CDR3aa: CATDPLTGAPRGYTF
CDR3nt: TGTGCCACCGACCCCCTGACAGGCGCCCCTAGGGGCTACACCTTC

d_gene: NA
j_gene: TRBJ1-1
abundance: NA
v_gene: TRBV5-6
CDR3aa: CASSWGANTEAFF
CDR3nt: TGTGCCAGCAGCTGGGGAGCGAACACTGAAGCTTTCTTT

d_gene: NA
j_gene: TRBJ1-2
abundance: NA
v_gene: TRBV6-5
CDR3aa: CASSPETGSREGYTF
CDR3nt: TGTGCCAGCAGTCCCGAGACAGGCTCGCGAGAAGGCTACACCTTC

d_gene: TRBD1
j_gene: TRBJ1-3
abundance: NA
v_gene: TRBV12-3/TRBV12-4
CDR3aa: CATLDRADF
CDR3nt: TGTGCCACCCTGGACAGGGCGGATTTT

d_gene: NA
j_gene: TRBJ2-3
abundance: NA
v_gene: TRBV14
CDR3aa: CASSQKGPPWIDTQYF
CDR3nt: TGTGCCAGCAGCCAAAAGGGGCCCCCATGGATAGATACGCAGTATTTT

d_gene: NA
j_gene: TRBJ1-6
abundance: few
v_gene: TRBV30
CDR3aa: CAWSRNSPLHF
CDR3nt: TGTGCCTGGAGTCGTAATTCACCCCTCCACTTT

d_gene: NA
j_gene: TRBJ1-3
abundance: few
v_gene: TRBV9
CDR3aa: CASSSETGTPAGNTIYF
CDR3nt: TGTGCCAGCAGCTCTGAAACCGGGACACCCGCCGGGAACACCATATATTTT

d_gene: NA
j_gene: TRBJ2-5
abundance: NA
v_gene: TRBV7-9
CDR3aa: CASSLSLETQYF
CDR3nt: TGTGCCAGCAGCTTATCTTTGGAGACCCAGTACTTC

d_gene: NA
j_gene: TRBJ1-3
abundance: NA
v_gene: TRBV28
CDR3aa: CASNDYSSGNTIYF
CDR3nt: TGTGCCAGCAACGATTATAGCTCTGGAAACACCATATATTTT

d_gene: TRBD1
j_gene: TRBJ1-2
abundance: NA
v_gene: TRBV5-6
CDR3aa: CASSITGAYGYTF
CDR3nt: TGTGCCAGCAGCATTACAGGGGCCTATGGCTACACCTTC

d_gene: TRBD1
j_gene: TRBJ2-7
abundance: NA
v_gene: TRBV19
CDR3aa: CASSIGDRAYF
CDR3nt: TGTGCCAGTAGTATAGGAGACAGGGCATACTTC